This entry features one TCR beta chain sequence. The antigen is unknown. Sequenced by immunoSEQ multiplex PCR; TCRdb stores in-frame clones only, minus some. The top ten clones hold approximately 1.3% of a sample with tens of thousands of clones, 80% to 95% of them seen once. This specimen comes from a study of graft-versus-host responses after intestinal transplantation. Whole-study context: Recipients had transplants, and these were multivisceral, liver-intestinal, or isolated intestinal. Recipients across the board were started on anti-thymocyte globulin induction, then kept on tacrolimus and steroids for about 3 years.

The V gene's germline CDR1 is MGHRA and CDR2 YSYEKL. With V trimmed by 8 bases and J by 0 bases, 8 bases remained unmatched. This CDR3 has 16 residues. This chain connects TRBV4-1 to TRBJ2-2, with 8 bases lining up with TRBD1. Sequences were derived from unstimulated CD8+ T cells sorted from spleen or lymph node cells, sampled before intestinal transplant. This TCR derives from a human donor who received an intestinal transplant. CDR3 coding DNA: TGCGCCAGCCGGCCGACGGACAGGGCGAACACCGGGGAGCTGTTTTTT. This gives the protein CASRPTDRANTGELFF.